The entry below gives a single TCR beta chain sequence along with its context. This record belongs to a study of blood T cell repertoires in COVID-19. Study-wide background: Whether acute or convalescent, the COVID-19 samples came from the United States, Italy and Spain.

Membership in each cohort depended on participant-reported clinical history. The CDR3 has 15 residues. The germline gives CDR1 LGHDT, CDR2 YNNKEL (reference sequence). V lost 4 bases, J lost 5 bases, and 7 bases stayed unmatched. The data were produced by immunoSEQ multiplex PCR, yet TCRdb's version contains in-frame clones alone and is incomplete. The data hold around 200,000 clones, with 80% to 90% observed a single time. The chain carries TRBV3-1 (or the pseudogene TRBV3-2) and TRBJ2-5; 10 positions agree with TRBD1. This TCR was recovered from a man in his thirties or forties who had recovered from COVID-19. Sequencing was performed on PBMCs or T cells enriched from blood (not recorded which). The CDR3 region is CASSREGQGLETQYF. CDR3 DNA: TGTGCCAGCAGCCGAGAGGGACAGGGGCTGGAGACCCAGTACTTC.